These 9 T cell receptor beta chains came from one sample sequenced in a study of long-term antiretroviral therapy in people with HIV. Sequencing relied on immunoSEQ assay v3.0, run at survey level. Sequencing used immunoSEQ multiplex PCR; TCRdb keeps in-frame clones, though not all of them. The sample shows 25,000 to 30,000 clones, 91% of them seen only once. The source material was unsorted PBMCs, sampled 3.1 years after starting antiretroviral therapy. The origin of the receptors is a man between 18 and 35 years old with HIV.

The chain carries TRBV19 and TRBJ1-6; D remains ambiguous. Germline assignment: CDR1 LNHDA and CDR2 SQIVND (reference sequence). There are 17 residues in the CDR3. V lost 1 base and J 3 bases, leaving 13 bases between the germline ends. The CDR3 region has the DNA TGTGCCAGTAGTATAGTTCCTCCAAAGAACTATAATTCACCCCTCCACTTT. The encoded protein is CASSIVPPKNYNSPLHF.

The gene calls are TRBV6-5 and TRBJ2-5; D ambiguous. The length of the CDR3 is 14 residues. From germline, CDR1 is MNHEY and CDR2 SVGAGI. The germline V and J ends were trimmed by 2 bases and 5 bases, with 12 bases remaining between them. CDR3: CASSYAVRQETQYF. CDR3 sequence (DNA): TGTGCCAGCAGTTACGCAGTACGGCAGGAGACCCAGTACTTC.

The DNA of the CDR3 is TGCGCCAGCAGCCCGATATCGACTAGCTCCTACGAGCAGTACTTC. It encodes CASSPISTSSYEQYF. The chain joins TRBV4-1 to TRBJ2-7, with D possibly being TRBD2 (6 bases). Germline-derived CDR1 and CDR2 are MGHRA and YSYEKL. The CDR3 is 15 amino acids. The V gene lost 4 bases and the J gene lost 0 bases, with 13 bases spanning the gap.

This clone has just one count. This chain connects TRBV18 to TRBJ1-1, with D perhaps TRBD1 (6 bases). CDR3 length equals 15 residues. Germline lookup yields CDR1 KGHSH and CDR2 LQKENI. V was cut by 3 bases and J by 4 bases, with 15 bases left in between. CDR3 amino acids: CASSPGGGVGTEAFF. The CDR3 DNA sequence: TGTGCCAGCTCACCGGGAGGGGGTGTCGGCACTGAAGCTTTCTTT.

This chain connects TRBV9 to TRBJ2-1; 9 nucleotides align to TRBD2. CDR1 and CDR2 (germline): SGDLS, YYNGEE. This CDR3 comprises 15 residues. V trimming: 2 bases; J trimming: 3 bases; junction bases outside the gene matches: 3. DNA for the CDR3: TGTGCCAGCAGCGTGTTGACTAGCGGCTACAATGAGCAGTTCTTC. It encodes CASSVLTSGYNEQFF.

V is TRBV5-5 and J is TRBJ2-7; D is possibly TRBD2 (7 bases). The germline CDR1 and CDR2 sequences are SGHKS and YYEKEE (reference sequence). The CDR3 sequence is 16 residues long. Trimming removed 4 bases at V and 0 bases at J, with 17 bases between. The CDR3 DNA reads as TGTGCCAGCAGCCCCCTGGGGGGGGGCTACTCCTACGAGCAGTACTTC. Translated, it gives CASSPLGGGYSYEQYF.

CDR3 coding DNA: TGTGCCAGCAGCTTTGGATACGAGCAGTACTTC. This sequence encodes CASSFGYEQYF. This chain connects TRBV5-6 to TRBJ2-7; D unclear. This CDR3 is 11 amino acids long. Trimming removed 2 bases from V and 4 bases from J, with 4 bases in between. Germline CDR1 is SGHDT and CDR2 is YYEEEE.

The gene calls are TRBV7-9 and TRBJ1-2; 9 nucleotides align to TRBD1. The CDR3 is made up of 16 amino acids. Germline V CDR1 and CDR2: SEHNR, FQNEAQ (reference sequence). The ends lost 2 bases at V and 4 bases at J; junction bases unmatched: 8. CDR3 DNA sequence: TGTGCCAGCAGCTTAACATCCGGGACAGGGCCCTATGGCTACACCTTC. Its translation: CASSLTSGTGPYGYTF.

This chain joins TRBV10-3 and TRBJ2-4; D gene unclear. The CDR3 spans 11 residues. Germline CDR1 ENHRY, CDR2 SYGVKD. V gave up 8 bases and J gave up 5 bases, with 7 bases separating them. CDR3 loop: CAIGSQNIQYF. The DNA of the CDR3 is TGTGCCATCGGATCGCAAAACATTCAGTACTTC.